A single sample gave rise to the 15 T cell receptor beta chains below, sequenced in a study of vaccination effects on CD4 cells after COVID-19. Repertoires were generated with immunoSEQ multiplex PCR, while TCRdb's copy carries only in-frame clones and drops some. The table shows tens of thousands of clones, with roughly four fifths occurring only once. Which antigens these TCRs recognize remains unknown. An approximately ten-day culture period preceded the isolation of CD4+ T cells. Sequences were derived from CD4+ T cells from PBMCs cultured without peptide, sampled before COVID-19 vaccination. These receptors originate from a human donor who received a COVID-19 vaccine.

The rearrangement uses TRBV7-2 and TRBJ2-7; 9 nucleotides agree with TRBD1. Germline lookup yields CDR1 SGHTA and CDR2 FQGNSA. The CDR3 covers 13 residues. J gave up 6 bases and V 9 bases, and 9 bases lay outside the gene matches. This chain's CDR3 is CARRGTGLGEQYV. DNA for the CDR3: TGTGCCAGGAGGGGGACAGGGCTTGGCGAGCAGTACGTC.

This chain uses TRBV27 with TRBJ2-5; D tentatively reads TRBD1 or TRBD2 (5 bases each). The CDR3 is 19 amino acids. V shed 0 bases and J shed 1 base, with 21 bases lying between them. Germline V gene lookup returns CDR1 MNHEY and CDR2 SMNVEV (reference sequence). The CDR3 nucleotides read TGTGCCAGCAGTTTATCGCCGGGAATAAGACCGACAGCCCAAGAGACCCAGTACTTC. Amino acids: CASSLSPGIRPTAQETQYF.

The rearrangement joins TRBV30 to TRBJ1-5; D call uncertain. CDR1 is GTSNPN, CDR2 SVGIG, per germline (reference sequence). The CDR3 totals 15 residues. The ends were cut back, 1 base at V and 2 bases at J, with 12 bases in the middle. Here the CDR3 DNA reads TGTGCCTGGAGTGCGATTGGGTTCGGCAATCAGCCCCAGCATTTT. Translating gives CAWSAIGFGNQPQHF.

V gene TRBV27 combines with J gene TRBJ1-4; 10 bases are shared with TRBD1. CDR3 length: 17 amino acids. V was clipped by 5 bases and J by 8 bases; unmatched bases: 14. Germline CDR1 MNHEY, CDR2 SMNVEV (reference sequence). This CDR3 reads CASSTSLAGTGVEKLFF. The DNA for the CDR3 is TGTGCCAGCAGTACATCACTCGCCGGGACAGGGGTCGAAAAACTGTTTTTT.

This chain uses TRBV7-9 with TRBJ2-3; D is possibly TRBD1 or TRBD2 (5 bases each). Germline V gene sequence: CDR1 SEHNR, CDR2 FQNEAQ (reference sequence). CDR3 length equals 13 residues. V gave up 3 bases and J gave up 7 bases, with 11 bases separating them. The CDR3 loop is CASSLGRGYTQYF. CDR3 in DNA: TGTGCCAGCAGCTTGGGACGAGGATATACGCAGTATTTT.

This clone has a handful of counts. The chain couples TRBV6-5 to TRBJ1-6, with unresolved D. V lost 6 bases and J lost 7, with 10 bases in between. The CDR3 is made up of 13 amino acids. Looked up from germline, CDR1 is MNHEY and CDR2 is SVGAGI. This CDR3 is CASRADSNSPLHF. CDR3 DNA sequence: TGTGCCAGCAGGGCGGATTCAAATTCACCCCTCCACTTT.

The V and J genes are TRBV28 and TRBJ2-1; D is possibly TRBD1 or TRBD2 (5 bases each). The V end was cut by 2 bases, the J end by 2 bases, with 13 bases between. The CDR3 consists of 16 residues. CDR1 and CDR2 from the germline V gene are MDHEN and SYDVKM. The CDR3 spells CASSLMRGAPYNEQFF. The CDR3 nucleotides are TGTGCCAGCAGTTTAATGCGAGGGGCCCCCTACAATGAGCAGTTCTTC.

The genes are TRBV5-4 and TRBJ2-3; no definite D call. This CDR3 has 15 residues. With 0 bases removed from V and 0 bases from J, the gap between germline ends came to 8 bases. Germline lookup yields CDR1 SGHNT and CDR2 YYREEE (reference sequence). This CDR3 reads CASSLGLLSTDTQYF. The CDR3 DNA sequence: TGTGCCAGCAGCTTGGGATTATTAAGCACAGATACGCAGTATTTT.

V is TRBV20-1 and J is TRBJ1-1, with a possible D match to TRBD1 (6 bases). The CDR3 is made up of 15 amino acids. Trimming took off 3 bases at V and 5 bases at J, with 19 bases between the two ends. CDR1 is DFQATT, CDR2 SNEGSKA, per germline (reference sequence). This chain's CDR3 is CSASRGGGRRTEAFF. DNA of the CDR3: TGCAGTGCTAGTAGGGGAGGGGGTCGTCGGACTGAAGCTTTCTTT.

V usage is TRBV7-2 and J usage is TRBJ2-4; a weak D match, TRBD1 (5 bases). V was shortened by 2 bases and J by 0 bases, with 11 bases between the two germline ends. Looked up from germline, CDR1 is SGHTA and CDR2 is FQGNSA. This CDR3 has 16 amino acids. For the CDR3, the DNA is TGTGCCAGCAGCTTACAGGGAACCCTAGCCAAAAACATTCAGTACTTC. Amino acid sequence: CASSLQGTLAKNIQYF.

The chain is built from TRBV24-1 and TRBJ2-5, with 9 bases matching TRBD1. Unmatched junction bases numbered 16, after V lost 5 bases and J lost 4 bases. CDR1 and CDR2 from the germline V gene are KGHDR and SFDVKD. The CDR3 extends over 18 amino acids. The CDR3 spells CATSAGIGTGPRGETQYF. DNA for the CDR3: TGTGCCACCAGTGCGGGTATTGGGACAGGGCCCCGGGGAGAGACCCAGTACTTC.

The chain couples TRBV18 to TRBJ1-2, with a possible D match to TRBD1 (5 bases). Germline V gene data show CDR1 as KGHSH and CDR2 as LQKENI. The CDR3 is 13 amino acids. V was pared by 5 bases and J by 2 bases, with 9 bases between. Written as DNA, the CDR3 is TGTGCCAGCTCAGCGGACAAGAACTATGGCTACACCTTC. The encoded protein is CASSADKNYGYTF.

The CDR3 DNA reads as TGTGCCAGCAGCCAGGGAAGCTCCTACGAGCAGTACGTC. Translating gives CASSQGSSYEQYV. This rearrangement joins TRBV6-5 to TRBJ2-7; the D gene is possibly TRBD1 (5 bases). The CDR3 is 13 amino acids. Germline V gives CDR1 MNHEY, CDR2 SVGAGI. Trimming removed 6 bases from V and 0 bases from J, with 9 bases in between.

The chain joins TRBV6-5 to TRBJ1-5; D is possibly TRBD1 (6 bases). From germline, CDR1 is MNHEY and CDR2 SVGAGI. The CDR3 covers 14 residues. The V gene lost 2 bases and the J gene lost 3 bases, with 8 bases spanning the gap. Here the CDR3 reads CASSYHRDNQPQHF. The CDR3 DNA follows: TGTGCCAGCAGTTACCACAGGGACAATCAGCCCCAGCATTTT.

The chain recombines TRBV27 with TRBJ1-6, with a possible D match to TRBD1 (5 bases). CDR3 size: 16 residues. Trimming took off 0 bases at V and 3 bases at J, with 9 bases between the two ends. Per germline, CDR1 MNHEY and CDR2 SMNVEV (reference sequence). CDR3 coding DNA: TGTGCCAGCAGTTTATCCGACAGAAGCTATAATTCACCCCTCCACTTT. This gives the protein CASSLSDRSYNSPLHF.